These 22 T cell receptor beta chains share one sample of origin, sequenced in a study of circulating CD8 cells and anti-PD-1 response in melanoma. Sorting of live CD3+CD8+TCRalphabeta+ cells by PD-1 and/or TIGIT gave four subsets. Each library started from approximately 15 ng of total RNA using the QIAseq Immune Repertoire TCR panel. TCRdb itself ran the reads through MiXCR, one entry per CDR3 protein. The sample records 300 to 350 distinct CDR3 sequences, 7% to 9% being singletons. Here the sequenced sample was CD8+ T cells from PBMCs, taken at baseline or after one month of anti-PD-1 therapy (not recorded which). Receptor source: a human donor with melanoma.

This clonotype was found a few times. The likely explanation is a read error, given a far larger clone one base away. The chain is built from TRBV28 and TRBJ2-1; 10 bases align to TRBD2. Germline V gene sequence: CDR1 MDHEN, CDR2 SYDVKM. The CDR3 loop spans 14 amino acids. The J segment lost 10 bases and the V segment lost 2 bases, leaving 5 bases of the junction unmatched. Here the CDR3 reads CASSLLAGAYEQFF. The CDR3 nucleotides read TGTGCCAGCAGTTTACTAGCGGGAGCCTACGAGCAGTTCTTC. The complete variable domain, with remaining parts taken from reference TRBV28 and TRBJ2-1, reads DVKVTQSSRYLVKRTGEKVFLECVQDMDHENMFWYRQDPGLGLRLIYFSYDVKMKEKGDIPEGYSVSREKKERFSLILESASTNQTSMYLCASSLLAGAYEQFFGPGTRLTVL.

By frequency in the sample, this clonotype is hyperexpanded (1% or more). The rearrangement links TRBV9 to TRBJ1-1, with D unresolved. The CDR3 has 15 amino acids. CDR1 SGDLS and CDR2 YYNGEE come from the germline V gene. V lost 0 bases, J lost 0 bases, and 9 bases lay in between. The CDR3 region has the DNA TGTGCCAGCAGCGTAGCCCCAAAGATGAACACTGAAGCTTTCTTT. Protein product: CASSVAPKMNTEAFF.

By share, this clonotype counts as large (0.1 to 1%). This chain uses TRBV9 with TRBJ1-5; 8 bases line up with TRBD1. The CDR3 has 15 amino acids. J gave up 1 base and V 4 bases, and 4 bases lay outside the gene matches. Germline CDR1 and CDR2: SGDLS and YYNGEE. CDR3 in amino acids: CASSKTGGSNQPQHF. The CDR3 DNA follows: TGTGCCAGCAGCAAAACAGGGGGAAGCAATCAGCCCCAGCATTTT.

This clonotype is large in the sample. The rearrangement joins TRBV29-1 to TRBJ1-2; 7 bases are a match to TRBD1. Germline-derived CDR1 and CDR2 are SQVTM and ANQGSEA. Trimming at V came to 7 bases and at J to 4 bases, leaving 3 bases not matched to a gene. This CDR3 comprises 11 residues. The CDR3 loop reads CSGRDSYGYTF. The CDR3 bases are TGCAGCGGCCGGGACAGCTATGGCTACACCTTC. The entire variable domain, with the rest obtained from reference TRBV29-1 and TRBJ1-2, is as follows: SAVISQKPSRDICQRGTSLTIQCQVDSQVTMMFWYRQQPGQSLTLIATANQGSEATYESGFVIDKFPISRPNLTFSTLTVSNMSPEDSSIYLCSGRDSYGYTFGSGTRLTVV.

This clonotype ranks as large (0.1 to 1%). The rearrangement uses TRBV27 and TRBJ2-2, with TRBD1 as a possible D gene (6 bases). The ends were cut back, 1 base at V and 6 bases at J, with 9 bases in the middle. In germline, CDR1 is MNHEY, CDR2 SMNVEV (reference sequence). This CDR3 is 14 amino acids long. CDR3 sequence (DNA): TGTGCCAGCAGTTTATTACAGGGTTCCGGGGAGCTGTTTTTT. It encodes CASSLLQGSGELFF.

This clonotype occurred a few times. The V call is TRBV20-1, the J call TRBJ2-3, with D unclear. Germline V gives CDR1 DFQATT, CDR2 SNEGSKA (reference sequence). This CDR3 spans 13 amino acids. V was pared by 6 bases and J by 6 bases, with 16 bases between. For the CDR3, the DNA is TGCAGTGCCCCGGTGGAGTTTACGGATACGCAGTATTTT. This sequence encodes CSAPVEFTDTQYF.

This clonotype is large (0.1 to 1%) in the sample. The chain joins TRBV27 to TRBJ2-7, with D possibly TRBD1 on 5 matching bases. The CDR3 is 14 residues long. The ends were cut back, 0 bases at V and 2 bases at J, with 8 bases in the middle. CDR1 and CDR2 (germline): MNHEY, SMNVEV (reference sequence). The CDR3: CASSLSQGTYEQYF. DNA of the CDR3: TGTGCCAGCAGTTTATCCCAGGGTACCTACGAGCAGTACTTC.

This clonotype is medium-sized (0.01 to 0.1%). The V gene is TRBV7-3, the J gene TRBJ1-1; D uncertain. CDR1 and CDR2 from the germline V gene are SGHTA and FQGTGA. V was shortened by 4 bases and J by 1 base, with 10 bases between the two germline ends. CDR3 length equals 14 residues. The CDR3 here is CASSSGGTNTEAFF. CDR3 DNA: TGTGCCAGCAGCTCAGGAGGAACGAACACTGAAGCTTTCTTT.

Within the sample, this clonotype is large. V is TRBV27 and J is TRBJ2-5; D remains ambiguous. Trimming removed 0 bases at V and 1 base at J, with 9 bases between. This CDR3 is built from 15 residues. The germline V gene has CDR1 MNHEY and CDR2 SMNVEV (reference sequence). CDR3 loop: CASSLSNAAQETQYF. The CDR3 DNA follows: TGTGCCAGCAGTTTATCGAACGCGGCCCAAGAGACCCAGTACTTC.

By proportion, this clonotype is medium-sized. The V gene is TRBV10-3, the J gene TRBJ2-7; perhaps TRBD2 as D (5 bases). V lost 6 bases, J lost 3 bases, and 15 bases lay in between. Germline V gene data show CDR1 as ENHRY and CDR2 as SYGVKD. The CDR3 covers 14 residues. DNA of the CDR3: TGTGCCATCAGACCAGAGGAGGCCATCTACGAGCAGTACTTC. Amino acids: CAIRPEEAIYEQYF.

This clonotype was recorded only once. A read error may account for a junction end that differs from germline. The chain links TRBV7-9 to TRBJ1-1, with TRBD1 identical over 8 bases. The CDR3 consists of 15 residues. CDR1 and CDR2 from the germline V gene are SEHNR and FQNEAQ (reference sequence). In nucleotides, the CDR3 is TGTGCCAGCAGCATCGGGACAGGAGGTTTCACTGGAGCTTTCTTT. Encoded protein: CASSIGTGGFTGAFF.

This clonotype is categorized as medium-sized (0.01 to 0.1%). This chain uses TRBV27 with TRBJ1-2; D is uncertain. The CDR3 sequence is 13 residues long. The germline V gene encodes CDR1 MNHEY and CDR2 SMNVEV (reference sequence). Trimming took off 3 bases at V and 5 bases at J, with 10 bases between the two ends. CDR3 nucleotide sequence: TGTGCCAGCAGTTTTCACCGGTTGTATGGCTACACCTTC. It is translated as CASSFHRLYGYTF.

This clonotype was recorded once. The chain joins TRBV14 to TRBJ2-7; the D is unclear. This CDR3 region has 16 residues. Trimming took off 4 bases at V and 2 bases at J, with 18 bases between the two ends. The germline V gene has CDR1 SGHDN and CDR2 FVKESK. The DNA for the CDR3 is TGTGCCAGCAGCCTGCTGGATAAGAAAATAGCCTACGAGCAGTACTTC. Amino acids: CASSLLDKKIAYEQYF.

This clonotype is labeled as large. The chain combines TRBV27 with TRBJ2-2; 7 bases match TRBD2. Germline assignment: CDR1 MNHEY and CDR2 SMNVEV (reference sequence). The ends lost 5 bases at V and 1 base at J; junction bases unmatched: 10. CDR3 length: 17 amino acids. CDR3: CASSPNPGRQNTGELFF. The CDR3 bases are TGTGCCAGCAGTCCAAACCCCGGGAGGCAGAACACCGGGGAGCTGTTTTTT.

This clonotype is labeled medium-sized. The V and J genes are TRBV4-3 and TRBJ2-3, with no clear D. Per germline, CDR1 LGHNA and CDR2 YSLEER. The CDR3 has 14 amino acids. V was pared by 0 bases and J by 2 bases, with 6 bases between. The CDR3 protein is CASSQERLTDTQYF. The CDR3 coding sequence is TGCGCCAGCAGCCAAGAGAGACTCACAGATACGCAGTATTTT.

This clonotype is classed as medium-sized. The V and J genes are TRBV20-1 and TRBJ2-1, with a tentative D call TRBD1 (5 bases). The CDR3 consists of 13 residues. The germline CDR1 and CDR2 sequences are DFQATT and SNEGSKA (reference sequence). Deletions cut 0 bases from V and 12 bases from J, with 15 bases between. Written as DNA, the CDR3 is TGCAGTGCTAGAGATCAGGAGAGGCAGGGGCAGTTCTTC. Protein: CSARDQERQGQFF.

In its sample, this clonotype ranks as large. The CDR3, as DNA: TGTGCCAGCAGCCGATCCGGACTAGCGGGCGACGAGCAGTACTTC. Translation gives CASSRSGLAGDEQYF. V is TRBV28 and J is TRBJ2-7; 11 bases map to TRBD2. Germline CDR1 is MDHEN and CDR2 is SYDVKM. Trimming at V came to 6 bases and at J to 5 bases, leaving 9 bases not matched to a gene. The CDR3 sequence is 15 residues long.

As regards this clonotype: A much bigger clone sits one base away, suggesting this may be a read error. The rearrangement joins TRBV4-3 to TRBJ2-5; no firm D call. Trimming removed 8 bases at V and 4 bases at J, with 14 bases between. CDR1 LGHNA and CDR2 YSLEER come from the germline V gene. The CDR3 has 13 amino acids. The CDR3, as DNA: TGCGCCAGCGACCGGTTCGTTGGAGAGACCCAGTACTTC. It is translated as CASDRFVGETQYF.

This clonotype is judged medium-sized. The chain has TRBV10-3 and TRBJ2-1; 8 bases fit TRBD1. The V segment lost 6 bases and the J segment 0 bases; nucleotides outside the gene matches: 4. Per germline, CDR1 ENHRY and CDR2 SYGVKD. The CDR3 runs 15 residues. The DNA of the CDR3 is TGTGCCATCAGGGGGGACAGGAGCTCCTACAATGAGCAGTTCTTC. Protein product: CAIRGDRSSYNEQFF.

In this sample, this clonotype is medium-sized (0.01 to 0.1%). This rearrangement joins TRBV28 to TRBJ2-2; D is ambiguous. The length of the CDR3 is 11 residues. Looked up from germline, CDR1 is MDHEN and CDR2 is SYDVKM. Trimming stripped 5 bases from V and 9 bases from J, with 7 bases between. CDR3 region: CASSLGRELFF. CDR3 in DNA: TGTGCCAGCAGTCTTGGTCGGGAGCTGTTTTTT.

Sample share makes this clonotype medium-sized. The CDR3 region is CASSSDRVRYTGELFF. In DNA form, the CDR3 reads TGTGCCAGCAGCTCTGACAGGGTACGATACACCGGGGAGCTGTTTTTT. The V gene is TRBV6-5, the J gene TRBJ2-2; 7 bases line up with TRBD1. CDR1 is MNHEY, CDR2 SVGAGI, per germline. Trimming took 6 bases from V and 3 from J; bases not matched to a gene: 10. CDR3 size: 16 residues.

This clonotype ranks as large. CDR3 nucleotides: TGCGCCAGCAGCCCCTACACCGGGGGGCGGGAGCAGTTCTTC. It is translated as CASSPYTGGREQFF. This chain uses TRBV4-1 with TRBJ2-1, with TRBD2 as a possible D gene (7 bases). This CDR3 has 14 residues. Trimming removed 4 bases from V and 10 bases from J, with 17 bases in between. Germline V gives CDR1 MGHRA, CDR2 YSYEKL.